This TCR beta chain emerged from a study of shared clonotypes between healthy human individuals (dated by TCRdb to 2018 to 2021). Regarding the research as a whole: The cohort comprised a couple of women and three men aged 18 to 49 years. For each donor, CD4 naive and CD4 memory were each run on three plates, CD8 naive on two plates, and CD8 memory on one plate. The study deeply sequenced blood TCR repertoires of several healthy adults to estimate repertoire size and the extent of clonotype sharing between individuals. Libraries were prepared and TCR repertoires were sequenced by different laboratories using diverse techniques, in order to increase sequencing depth and limit assay-specific biases. Between about 0.8 and 9 billion PBMCs per donor were obtained by leukapheresis. What the study reported, not specific to this receptor: Estimated clonotype richness was generally larger for naive than for memory subsets. Based on pairwise subsampling, the degree of clonotype sharing among donors was expected to be affected by sequencing depth. Incomplete sequencing was indicated by rarefaction of sorted-subset datasets, despite the large sequencing depth. The genetic and exposure-history diversity represented was limited by the small number of donors. When a few donors were compared, the shared fraction of clonotypes was about 5.2% for naive CD4, roughly 3.3% for naive CD8, 2% to 2.5% for memory CD4, and 0.4% for memory CD8. Higher generation probabilities were observed for clonotypes shared by all four sorted-subset donors than for non-shared clonotypes. Only blood was sampled, and tissue TCR repertoires likely differ from those in blood.

Remarks on this clone: No cognate antigen has been identified for it. One end of the junction fails to match germline, which may point to a read error. Distinct nucleotide sequences in the sample also encode this CDR3.

CD8 naive samples consisted of CD45RO-negative cells that were positively selected for CCR7, yielding a CD45RA+CCR7+ population without TemRA cells. The donors were healthy, HIV-negative adults who had no recently reported acute infections or vaccinations. All donors were Caucasian adults living in Nashville, Tennessee, USA. Blood was obtained by leukapheresis, after which PBMCs were separated by Ficoll-Histopaque density gradient centrifugation and cryopreserved in liquid nitrogen vapor phase. Analytical flow cytometry was used to check the purity and quantity of each magnetically sorted T cell population. Genomic DNA was isolated from each sorted fraction and quantified by UV absorbance on a Nanodrop 2000c. Using the deep immunoSEQ assay, TCR CDR3 regions were amplified from genomic DNA by multiplex PCR. Genomic DNA extracted from each cell subset was distributed evenly over all wells of several immunoSEQ 96-well plates, and each plate served as one replicate. For sorted subsets, 150 to 250 ng genomic DNA, equal to about 30,000 T cell genomes, was loaded into each replicate PCR. The purified libraries were quantified using a Qubit 3.0 fluorometer, sized with a Bioanalyzer 2100, and then quantified again using the KAPA Library Quantification kit. Every immunoSEQ 96-well plate was sequenced on a dedicated single-read 150-cycle Illumina NextSeq 550 flow cell. Per the original workflow: Because only junctional sequences without quality scores were contained in the immunoSEQ output, filtering matching that applied to full-length reads could not be performed. To assign V/J genes and CDR3, sequences were annotated using PyIR, a Python wrapper for IgBLAST v1.9, with IMGT germline references. Reads with weak V/J assignments (E-value above 1e-6), missing CDR3, stop codons, out-of-frame junctions, or ambiguous translated residues were removed. A V3J clonotype was defined by an identical inferred V gene, J gene, and CDR3 amino acid sequence. Percentage overlap between repertoires was calculated by dividing the number of shared unique clonotypes by the size of the smaller repertoire. RTK rarefaction, the Chao1 estimator, and Recon v2.1 estimates of unobserved clonotypes were used to assess repertoire richness. OLGA was used to compute generation probabilities for all TCRbeta clonotypes that the gDNA method yielded from a few donors. Held by TCRdb, this immuneACCESS table contains in-frame sequences only and omits some clones. Under half of the omission traces to an unresolved V gene where checked; the cause of the rest is unknown. Clone size and the V and J calls come from that table; the DNA yielded D and trimming. The sample table holds about 2.1 million clones, of which more than 85% were seen once. The ten largest clones add up to more than 1.5% of the sample.

The germline V gene gives CDR1 as MGHRA and CDR2 as YSYEKL. Spanning cysteine to phenylalanine, the CDR3 consists of 13 amino acids. The read is trimmed to its CDR3 DNA, 39 bases read in frame from base 1. The sequence links TRBV4-1 to TRBJ2-2; a confident D gene designation cannot be given. The sequencing input was naive CD8+ T cells from PBMCs. Reading the label with the study, this specimen's cell subset or site is: CD45RA+CCR7+. This TCR was sampled from a man aged 18 to 30 in good health. Some clones in this sample may be carry-over from other donors' samples. The encoded CDR3 is CASSQVSYGELFF. The DNA sequence follows: TGCGCTAGCAGCCAAGTTAGTTACGGGGAGCTGTTTTTT.